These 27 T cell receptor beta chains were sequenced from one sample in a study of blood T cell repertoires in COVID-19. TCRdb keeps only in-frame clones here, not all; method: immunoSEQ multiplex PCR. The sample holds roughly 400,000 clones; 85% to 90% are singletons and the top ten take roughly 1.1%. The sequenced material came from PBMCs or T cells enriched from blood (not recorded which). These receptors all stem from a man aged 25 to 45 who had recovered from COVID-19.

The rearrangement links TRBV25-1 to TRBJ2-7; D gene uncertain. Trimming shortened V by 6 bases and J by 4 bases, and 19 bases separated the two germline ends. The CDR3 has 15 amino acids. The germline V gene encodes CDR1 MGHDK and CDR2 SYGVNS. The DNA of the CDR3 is TGTGCCAGCAGCAGCCTTGCCGGGTGGGTGTACGAGCAGTACTTC. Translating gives CASSSLAGWVYEQYF.

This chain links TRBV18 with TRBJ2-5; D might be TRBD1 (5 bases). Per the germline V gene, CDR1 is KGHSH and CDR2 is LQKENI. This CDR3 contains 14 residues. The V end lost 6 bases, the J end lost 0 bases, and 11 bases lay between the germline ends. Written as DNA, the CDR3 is TGTGCCAGCTCCGGATTGACAGACCAAGAGACCCAGTACTTC. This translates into CASSGLTDQETQYF.

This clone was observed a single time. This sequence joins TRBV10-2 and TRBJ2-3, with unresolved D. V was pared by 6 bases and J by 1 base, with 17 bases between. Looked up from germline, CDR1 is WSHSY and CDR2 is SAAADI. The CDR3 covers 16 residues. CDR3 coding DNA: TGCGCCAGCAGACCTTTCAGGTCCTCACGCACAGATACGCAGTATTTT. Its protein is CASRPFRSSRTDTQYF.

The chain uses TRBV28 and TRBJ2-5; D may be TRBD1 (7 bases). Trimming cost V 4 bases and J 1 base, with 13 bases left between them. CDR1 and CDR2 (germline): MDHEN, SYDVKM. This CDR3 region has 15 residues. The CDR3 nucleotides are TGTGCCAGCAGTTGGCGGCAGGGGGGCCAAGAGACCCAGTACTTC. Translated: CASSWRQGGQETQYF.

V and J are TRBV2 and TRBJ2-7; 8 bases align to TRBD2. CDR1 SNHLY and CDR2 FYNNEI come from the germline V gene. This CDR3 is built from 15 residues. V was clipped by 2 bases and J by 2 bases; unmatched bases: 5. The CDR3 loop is CASSESGLVTYEQYF. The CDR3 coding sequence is TGTGCCAGCAGTGAATCGGGACTAGTCACCTACGAGCAGTACTTC.

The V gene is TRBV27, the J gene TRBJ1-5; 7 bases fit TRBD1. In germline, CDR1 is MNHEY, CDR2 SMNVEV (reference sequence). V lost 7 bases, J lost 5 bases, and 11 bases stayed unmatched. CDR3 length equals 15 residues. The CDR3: CASTPSGQGDQPQHF. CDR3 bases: TGTGCCAGCACCCCCTCGGGGCAGGGGGATCAGCCCCAGCATTTT.

CDR3 sequence reads: CAWASPRQNSPLHF. The DNA of the CDR3 is TGTGCCTGGGCGAGCCCCAGGCAGAATTCACCCCTCCACTTT. This sequence joins TRBV30 and TRBJ1-6; the D is unclear. Germline CDR1 GTSNPN, CDR2 SVGIG (reference sequence). This CDR3 has 14 amino acids. Trimming cost V 5 bases and J 7 bases, with 15 bases left between them.

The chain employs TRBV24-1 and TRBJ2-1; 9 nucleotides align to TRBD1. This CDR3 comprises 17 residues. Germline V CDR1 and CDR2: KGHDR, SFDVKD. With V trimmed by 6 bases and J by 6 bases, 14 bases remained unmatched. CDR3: CATSSPSGTGSINEQFF. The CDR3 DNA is TGTGCCACCAGTTCCCCCTCCGGGACAGGGAGTATCAATGAGCAGTTCTTC.

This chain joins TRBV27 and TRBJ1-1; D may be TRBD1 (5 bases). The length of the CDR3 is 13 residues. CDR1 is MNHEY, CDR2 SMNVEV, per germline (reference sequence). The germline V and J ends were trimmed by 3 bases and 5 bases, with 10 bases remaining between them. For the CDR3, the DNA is TGTGCCAGCAGTTTCGGCAGGGATACTGAAGCTTTCTTT. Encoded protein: CASSFGRDTEAFF.

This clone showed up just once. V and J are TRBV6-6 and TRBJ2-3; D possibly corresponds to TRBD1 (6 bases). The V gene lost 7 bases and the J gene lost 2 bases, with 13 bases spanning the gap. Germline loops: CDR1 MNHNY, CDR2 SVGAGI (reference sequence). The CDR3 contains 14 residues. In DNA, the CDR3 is TGTGCCAGCATGACGGGACAATCCACAGATACGCAGTATTTT. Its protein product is CASMTGQSTDTQYF.

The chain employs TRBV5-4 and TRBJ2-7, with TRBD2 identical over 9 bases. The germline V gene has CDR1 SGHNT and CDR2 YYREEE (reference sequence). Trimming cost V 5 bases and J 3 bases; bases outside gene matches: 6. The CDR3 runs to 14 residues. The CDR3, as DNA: TGTGCCAGCAGTTTCGGAGCGGGAGGCTACGAGCAGTACTTC. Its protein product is CASSFGAGGYEQYF.

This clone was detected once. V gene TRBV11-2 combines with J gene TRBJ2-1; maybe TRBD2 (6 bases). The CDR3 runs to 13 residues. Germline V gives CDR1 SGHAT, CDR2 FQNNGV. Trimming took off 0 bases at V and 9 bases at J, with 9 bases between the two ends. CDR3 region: CASSLENSGEQFF. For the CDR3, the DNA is TGTGCCAGCAGCTTAGAAAATAGCGGTGAGCAGTTCTTC.

Here the CDR3 reads CASSLGTSGNNEQFF. Here the CDR3 DNA reads TGTGCCAGCAGCTTGGGGACTAGCGGAAACAATGAGCAGTTCTTC. The chain combines TRBV7-2 with TRBJ2-1, with 11 bases that match TRBD2. The V gene end was trimmed by 3 bases and the J gene end by 5 bases; junction bases not matched to a gene: 3. CDR1 is SGHTA and CDR2 is FQGNSA in the germline V gene. The CDR3 consists of 15 residues.

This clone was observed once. The CDR3 loop reads CASSFRSTSGGYTF. The CDR3 region has the DNA TGTGCCAGCAGTTTCAGGTCCACTAGCGGTGGCTACACCTTC. J is TRBJ1-2 and V is TRBV28; D not resolved. Germline lookup yields CDR1 MDHEN and CDR2 SYDVKM. The CDR3 totals 14 residues. Trimming shortened V by 3 bases and J by 7 bases, and 15 bases separated the two germline ends.

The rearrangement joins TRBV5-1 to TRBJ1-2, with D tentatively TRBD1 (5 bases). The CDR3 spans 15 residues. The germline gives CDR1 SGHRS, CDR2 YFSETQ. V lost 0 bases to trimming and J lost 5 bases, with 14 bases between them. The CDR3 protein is CASSLATGGGYGYTF. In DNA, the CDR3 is TGCGCCAGCAGCTTGGCAACAGGCGGGGGGTATGGCTACACCTTC. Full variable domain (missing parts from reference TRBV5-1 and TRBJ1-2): KAGVTQTPRYLIKTRGQQVTLSCSPISGHRSVSWYQQTPGQGLQFLFEYFSETQRNKGNFPGRFSGRQFSNSRSEMNVSTLELGDSALYLCASSLATGGGYGYTFGSGTRLTVV.

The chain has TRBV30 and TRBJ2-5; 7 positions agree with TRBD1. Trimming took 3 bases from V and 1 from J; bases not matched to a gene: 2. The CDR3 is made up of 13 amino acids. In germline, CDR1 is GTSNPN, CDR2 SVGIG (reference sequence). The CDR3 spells CAWSGQVQETQYF. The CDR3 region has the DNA TGTGCCTGGAGCGGACAGGTCCAAGAGACCCAGTACTTC. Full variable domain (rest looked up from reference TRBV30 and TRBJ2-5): SQTIHQWPATLVQPVGSPLSLECTVEGTSNPNLYWYRQAAGRGLQLLFYSVGIGQISSEVPQNLSASRPQDRQFILSSKKLLLSDSGFYLCAWSGQVQETQYFGPGTRLLVL.

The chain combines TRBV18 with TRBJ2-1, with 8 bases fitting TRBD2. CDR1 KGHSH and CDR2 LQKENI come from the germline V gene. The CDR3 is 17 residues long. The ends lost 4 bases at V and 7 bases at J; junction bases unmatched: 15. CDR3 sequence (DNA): TGTGCCAGCTCACAGAGAACTAGCGGAGCGTTAAAAAATGAGCAGTTCTTC. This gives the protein CASSQRTSGALKNEQFF.

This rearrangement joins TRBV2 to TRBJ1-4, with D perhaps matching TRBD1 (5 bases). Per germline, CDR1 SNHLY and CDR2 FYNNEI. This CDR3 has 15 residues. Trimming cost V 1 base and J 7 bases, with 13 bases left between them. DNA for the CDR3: TGTGCCAGCAGTGAAGAGGGGATGGGTACTGAAAAACTGTTTTTT. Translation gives CASSEEGMGTEKLFF.

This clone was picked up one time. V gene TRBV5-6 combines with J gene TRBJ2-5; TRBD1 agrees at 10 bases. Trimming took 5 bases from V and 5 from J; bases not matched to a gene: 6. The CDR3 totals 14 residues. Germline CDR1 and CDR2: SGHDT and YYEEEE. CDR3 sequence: CASSTGQGGETQYF. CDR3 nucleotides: TGTGCCAGCAGTACAGGACAGGGGGGTGAGACCCAGTACTTC.

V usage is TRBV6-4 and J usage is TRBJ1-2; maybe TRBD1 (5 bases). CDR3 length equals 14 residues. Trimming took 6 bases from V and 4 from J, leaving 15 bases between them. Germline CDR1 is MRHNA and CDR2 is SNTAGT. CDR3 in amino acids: CASRPGLEVYGYTF. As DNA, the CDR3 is TGTGCCAGCAGGCCGGGACTGGAGGTCTATGGCTACACCTTC.

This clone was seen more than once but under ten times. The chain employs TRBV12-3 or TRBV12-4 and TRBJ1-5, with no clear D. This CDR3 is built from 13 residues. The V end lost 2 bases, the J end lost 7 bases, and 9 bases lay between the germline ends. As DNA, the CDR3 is TGTGCCAGCAGTTTATCGGGTCGGCAGCCCCAGCATTTT. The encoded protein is CASSLSGRQPQHF.

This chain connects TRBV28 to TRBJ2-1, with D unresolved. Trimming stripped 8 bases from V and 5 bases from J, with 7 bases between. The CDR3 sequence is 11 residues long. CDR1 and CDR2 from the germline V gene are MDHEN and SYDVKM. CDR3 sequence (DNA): TGTGCCAGCGGGCCCCACAATGAGCAGTTCTTC. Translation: CASGPHNEQFF.

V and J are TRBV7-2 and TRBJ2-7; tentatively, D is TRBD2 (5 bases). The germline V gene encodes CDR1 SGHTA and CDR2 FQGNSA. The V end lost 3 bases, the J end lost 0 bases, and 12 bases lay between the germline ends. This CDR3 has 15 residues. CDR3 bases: TGTGCCAGCAGCTTTATGGGAGAACCCTCCTACGAGCAGTACTTC. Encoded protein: CASSFMGEPSYEQYF.

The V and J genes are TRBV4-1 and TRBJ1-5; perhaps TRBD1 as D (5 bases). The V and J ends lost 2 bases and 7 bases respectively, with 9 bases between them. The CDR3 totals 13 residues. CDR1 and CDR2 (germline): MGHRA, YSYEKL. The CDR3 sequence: CASSQWGVQPQHF. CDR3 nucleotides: TGCGCCAGCAGCCAATGGGGGGTGCAGCCCCAGCATTTT.

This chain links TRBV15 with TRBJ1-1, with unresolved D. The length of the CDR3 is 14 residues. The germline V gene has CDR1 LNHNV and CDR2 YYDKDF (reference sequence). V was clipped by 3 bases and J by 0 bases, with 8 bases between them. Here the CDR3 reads CATSREGMNTEAFF. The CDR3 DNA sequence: TGTGCCACCAGCAGGGAGGGAATGAACACTGAAGCTTTCTTT.

In DNA form, the CDR3 reads TGTGCCAGCAGTTTCGCCCAGGGACTTGACGAGCAGTACTTC. Translation: CASSFAQGLDEQYF. The chain couples TRBV28 to TRBJ2-7; TRBD2 is a possible D gene (6 bases). Germline CDR1 and CDR2: MDHEN and SYDVKM. The V end lost 3 bases, the J end lost 5 bases, and 14 bases lay between the germline ends. The CDR3 contains 14 residues.

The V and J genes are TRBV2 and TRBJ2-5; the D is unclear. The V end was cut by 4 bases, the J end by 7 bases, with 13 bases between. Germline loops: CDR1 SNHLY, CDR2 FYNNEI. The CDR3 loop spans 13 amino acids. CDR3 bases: TGTGCCAGCAGTGTAGAAAAGAGTGCGACCCAGTACTTC. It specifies CASSVEKSATQYF.